A selection of T cell receptor beta chains follows, all from one sample in a study of post-analysis software for immune sequencing data. One entry per CDR3 protein results from TCRdb running MiXCR on the PCR reads. The repertoire has almost 700,000 distinct CDR3 sequences, roughly three fifths of them found once; the top ten carry about 10%. Sequencing used blood. Receptor source: a girl aged 2-10 years with multiple sclerosis. Both conserved end residues are part of each CDR3. A D gene is named only where the DNA matches it firmly. Clone size is not always given. Where it is, it says once, few, many or a class for expanded clones.

clone_size j_call d_call v_call cdr3_nt cdr3_aa
- TRBJ2-2 TRBD1 TRBV10-3 TGTGTCTCGGGACAGCAGAACACCGGGGAGCTGTTTTTT CVSGQQNTGELFF
- TRBJ2-1 - TRBV5-1 TGCGCCAGCAGCTCTTGGACAGTCCCCACCCGGAATGAGCAGTTCTTC CASSSWTVPTRNEQFF
- TRBJ2-3 - TRBV5-1 TGCGCCAGCAGCTTAGGACACTCCAGCACAGATACGCAGTATTTT CASSLGHSSTDTQYF
- TRBJ2-3 TRBD2 TRBV24-1 TGTGCCACCAGTGAGAGCCCTGTCGCGGGAGGGCCTAGAGATACGCAGTATTTT CATSESPVAGGPRDTQYF
few TRBJ2-1 TRBD2 TRBV10-2 TGCGCCAGCAGTGAGTGGTCTGGCGGGGGTTACAATGAGCAGTTCTTC CASSEWSGGGYNEQFF
- TRBJ2-2 TRBD2 TRBV6-1 TGTGCCAGCAGGGGACTAGCGGGAGGGGACGGGGAGCTGTTTTTT CASRGLAGGDGELFF
- TRBJ1-2 - TRBV6-5 TGTGCCAGCAGGACCCGGATCTATGGCTACACCTTC CASRTRIYGYTF
- TRBJ2-1 TRBD1 TRBV5-1 TGCGCCAGCAGCCCTTCCGGGACAGGGGAGCAGTTCTTC CASSPSGTGEQFF
- TRBJ2-7 TRBD2 TRBV5-1 TGCGCCAGCAGCTTGGCCTTGCAGGCGGGAGCGGATTGGAGCTCCTACGAGCAGTACTTC CASSLALQAGADWSSYEQYF
few TRBJ1-5 - TRBV7-2 TGTGCCAGCAGCTTAACGGGCAAAAGCAATCAGCCCCAGCATTTT CASSLTGKSNQPQHF
once TRBJ2-1 - TRBV10-3 TGTGCCATCAGCCTCTCAGGAGCGGTGAACTACAATGAGCAGTTCTTC CAISLSGAVNYNEQFF
few TRBJ2-3 - TRBV3-1 TGTGCCAGCAGCCAAGATCAGGCCCTATTCCGCACAGATACGCAGTATTTT CASSQDQALFRTDTQYF
- TRBJ2-1 TRBD2 TRBV2 TGTGCCAGCAGCCTAACGGTGGGGGTAGCGGGAGAGAGGGGGGAATCCTACAATGAGCAGTTCTTC CASSLTVGVAGERGESYNEQFF
once TRBJ2-3 - TRBV6-5 TGTGCCAGCAGTTATGGGGACACAACAGATACGCAGTATTTT CASSYGDTTDTQYF